Detailed here is one T cell receptor (beta chain). Its antigen is not identified. Some clones are missing from TCRdb's copy, which holds only in-frame ones; the method was immunoSEQ multiplex PCR. Seen here are around 7,000 clones, 74% observed once, and the top ten hold approximately 9%. This record comes from a study of immune evolution from preneoplasia to lung adenocarcinoma. The CDR3 sequence is 14 residues long. CDR1 is SGHNT, CDR2 YYREEE, per germline (reference sequence). Trimming at V came to 4 bases and at J to 4 bases, leaving 6 bases not matched to a gene. Patients had resection in Japan or China between about 2014 and 2018. Whole-study findings and limits: Highest clonality occurred in KRAS-mutant, not EGFR-mutant or double wild-type, nodules. From normal lung to invasive adenocarcinoma, top clone frequencies appeared to decrease.

The clonotype originates from an older donor with lung adenocarcinoma. Some clones in this sample may be carry-over from other donors' samples. The sample consisted of FFPE atypical adenomatous hyperplasia tissue from the lung. Subset reported: atypical adenomatous hyperplasia (AAH), lung preneoplasia. This chain links TRBV5-4 with TRBJ2-5; 8 nucleotides agree with TRBD2. The CDR3 DNA is TGTGCCAGCAGCGTGGACAGCGGGGGAGAGACCCAGTACTTC. This sequence encodes CASSVDSGGETQYF.